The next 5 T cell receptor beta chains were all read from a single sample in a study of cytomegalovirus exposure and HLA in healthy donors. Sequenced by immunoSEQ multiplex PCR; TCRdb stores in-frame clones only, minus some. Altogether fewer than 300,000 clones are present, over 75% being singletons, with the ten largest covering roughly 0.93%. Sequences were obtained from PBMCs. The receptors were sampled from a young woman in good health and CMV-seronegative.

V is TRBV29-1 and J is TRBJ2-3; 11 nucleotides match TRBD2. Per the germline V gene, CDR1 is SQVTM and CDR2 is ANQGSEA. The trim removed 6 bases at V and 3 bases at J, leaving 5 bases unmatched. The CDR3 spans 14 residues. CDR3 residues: CSVVAGGPTDTQYF. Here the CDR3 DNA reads TGCAGCGTAGTAGCGGGAGGGCCGACAGATACGCAGTATTTT.

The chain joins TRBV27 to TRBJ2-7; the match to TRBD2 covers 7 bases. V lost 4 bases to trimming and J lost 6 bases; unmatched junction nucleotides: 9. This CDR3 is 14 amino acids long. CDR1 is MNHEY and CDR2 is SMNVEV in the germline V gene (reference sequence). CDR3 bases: TGTGCCAGCAGTTGGGGACTAAATACTGGCGAGCAGTACTTC. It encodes CASSWGLNTGEQYF.

The CDR3 protein is CASSSFSYEQYF. DNA for the CDR3: TGTGCCAGCAGTTCATTCTCCTACGAGCAGTACTTC. The chain couples TRBV28 to TRBJ2-7; D unresolved. The CDR3 extends over 12 amino acids. Per germline, CDR1 MDHEN and CDR2 SYDVKM. The germline V and J ends were trimmed by 4 bases and 0 bases, with 4 bases remaining between them.

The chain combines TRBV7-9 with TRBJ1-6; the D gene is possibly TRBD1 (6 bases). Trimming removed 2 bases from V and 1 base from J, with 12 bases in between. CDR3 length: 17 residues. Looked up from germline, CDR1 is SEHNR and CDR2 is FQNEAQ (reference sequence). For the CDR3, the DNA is TGTGCCAGCAGCTTATTGGCAGGGGCTTCCTATAATTCACCCCTCCACTTT. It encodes CASSLLAGASYNSPLHF.

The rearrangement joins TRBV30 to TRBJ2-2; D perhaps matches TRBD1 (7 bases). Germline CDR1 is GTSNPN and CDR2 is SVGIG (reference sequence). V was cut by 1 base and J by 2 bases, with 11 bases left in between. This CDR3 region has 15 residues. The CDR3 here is CAWSARDSNTGELFF. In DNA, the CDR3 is TGTGCCTGGAGTGCGCGGGACAGTAACACCGGGGAGCTGTTTTTT. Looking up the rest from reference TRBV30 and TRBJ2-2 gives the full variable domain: SQTIHQWPATLVQPVGSPLSLECTVEGTSNPNLYWYRQAAGRGLQLLFYSVGIGQISSEVPQNLSASRPQDRQFILSSKKLLLSDSGFYLCAWSARDSNTGELFFGEGSRLTVL.